The 19 T cell receptor beta chains below were found in one sample sequenced in a study of shared T cell receptors in the human thymus. Assay: immunoSEQ multiplex PCR; the TCRdb copy retains only in-frame clones and omits some. The data hold about 660,000 clones, with about 87% observed a single time. These data also featured in a second study, about human thymus T cells.

The sequencing input was thymocytes. All receptors come from a boy under two years old with a congenital heart defect.

The gene calls are TRBV18 and TRBJ1-4, with 12 bases aligning to TRBD1. This CDR3 region has 17 residues. The V segment lost 3 bases and the J segment 7 bases; nucleotides outside the gene matches: 9. Germline values: CDR1 KGHSH, CDR2 LQKENI. This chain's CDR3 is CASSPRDRGRRGEKLFF. CDR3 coding DNA: TGTGCCAGCTCACCCCGGGACAGGGGGCGCAGAGGTGAAAAACTGTTTTTT.

V gene TRBV11-2 combines with J gene TRBJ2-2; TRBD1 might be the D (6 bases). Germline CDR1 reads SGHAT; CDR2 reads FQNNGV. V was pared by 2 bases and J by 6 bases, with 19 bases between. The CDR3 sequence is 17 residues long. The CDR3 coding sequence is TGTGCCAGCAGCTTAACCCAGACAGGAAGGGGCCCCGGGGAGCTGTTTTTT. It translates to CASSLTQTGRGPGELFF.

Only one count was recorded for this clone. The V call is TRBV29-1, the J call TRBJ2-1; TRBD1 matches at 9 bases. CDR3 length: 14 amino acids. Germline loops: CDR1 SQVTM, CDR2 ANQGSEA. Germline trimming cut 6 bases from V and 5 bases from J; bases unmatched to any gene: 8. In nucleotides, the CDR3 is TGCAGCGTCGCAGACAGGGGGGCTCACAATGAGCAGTTCTTC. Amino acids: CSVADRGAHNEQFF.

The J gene is TRBJ2-7, the V gene TRBV19; weak D call: TRBD1 (5 bases). The germline V and J ends were trimmed by 2 bases and 6 bases, with 5 bases remaining between them. The germline V gene has CDR1 LNHDA and CDR2 SQIVND (reference sequence). The CDR3 contains 11 residues. The CDR3 DNA is TGTGCCAGTAGTATACAGGGCGAGCAGTACTTC. Protein product: CASSIQGEQYF.

This clone was seen more than once but under ten times. A read error may account for a junction end that differs from germline. CDR3 sequence: CASSDSSRASGLVHF. The DNA for the CDR3 is TGTGCCAGCAGTGATAGTTCACGGGCTAGCGGTTTGGTCCACTTC. This chain links TRBV2 with TRBJ2-5; 7 bases match TRBD2. CDR3 size: 15 residues. In germline, CDR1 is SNHLY, CDR2 FYNNEI.

The chain links TRBV7-3 to TRBJ1-5; 9 positions agree with TRBD1. The CDR3 length is 16 residues. After removal of 6 bases from V and 0 bases from J, the junction contained 6 bases not matched to a gene. Germline V gene lookup returns CDR1 SGHTA and CDR2 FQGTGA. This CDR3 reads CASRGDRDYSNQPQHF. CDR3 coding DNA: TGTGCCAGCAGGGGGGACAGGGACTATAGCAATCAGCCCCAGCATTTT.

A few counts support this clone. This chain connects TRBV28 to TRBJ2-7; 8 bases fit TRBD2. CDR1 is MDHEN, CDR2 SYDVKM, per germline. V was clipped by 10 bases and J by 4 bases; unmatched bases: 3. The CDR3 loop spans 11 amino acids. The DNA of the CDR3 is TGTGCCACCCGGGGGGGATACGAGCAGTACTTC. Translation gives CATRGGYEQYF.

The rearrangement links TRBV5-4 to TRBJ2-4, with a tentative D call TRBD1 (6 bases). The CDR3 extends over 14 amino acids. Deletions cut 3 bases from V and 5 bases from J, with 12 bases between. The germline CDR1 and CDR2 sequences are SGHNT and YYREEE (reference sequence). The CDR3 protein is CASSSRKGENIQYF. The CDR3 bases are TGTGCCAGCAGCTCCCGTAAGGGGGAAAACATTCAGTACTTC.

This chain joins TRBV28 and TRBJ1-5; a weak D match, TRBD1 (6 bases). Between the trimmed V and J ends, which lost 5 bases and 2 bases, there was a span of 13 bases. The length of the CDR3 is 15 residues. CDR1 is MDHEN and CDR2 is SYDVKM in the germline V gene. CDR3 DNA: TGTGCCAGCAGTATCCGAGGGGGTGGCAATCAGCCCCAGCATTTT. This gives the protein CASSIRGGGNQPQHF.

The count of this clone is one. The identical CDR3 is also encoded by other nucleotide sequences in the sample. CDR3 nucleotides: TGTGCCAGCAGCTATTTGACAGGGGCTAGCTCCTATAATTCACCCCTCCACTTT. Translating gives CASSYLTGASSYNSPLHF. The chain combines TRBV5-6 with TRBJ1-6; 8 bases line up with TRBD1. Germline V CDR1 and CDR2: SGHDT, YYEEEE. The CDR3 totals 18 residues. V lost 3 bases to trimming and J lost 0 bases; unmatched junction nucleotides: 8.

This clone was seen only once. CDR3 in amino acids: CASSLMDSRMTEAFF. CDR3 sequence (DNA): TGCGCCAGCAGCTTGATGGACAGTAGAATGACTGAAGCTTTCTTT. The V and J genes are TRBV5-1 and TRBJ1-1; TRBD1 might be the D (6 bases). This CDR3 comprises 15 residues. Germline CDR1 reads SGHRS; CDR2 reads YFSETQ. Trimming took 1 base from V and 5 from J, leaving 15 bases between them.

Here the CDR3 reads CASSPGVGAENTEAFF. For the CDR3, the DNA is TGCGCCAGCAGCCCAGGCGTGGGGGCGGAAAACACTGAAGCTTTCTTT. V usage is TRBV4-1 and J usage is TRBJ1-1; tentative D call: TRBD1 (6 bases). The CDR3 is 16 residues long. CDR1 and CDR2 from the germline V gene are MGHRA and YSYEKL. V dropped 4 bases and J dropped 2 bases, with 17 bases sitting between them.

Only one count was recorded for this clone. This same CDR3 is encoded by further DNA sequences in the sample. The chain is built from TRBV28 and TRBJ1-5, with 9 bases matching TRBD1. V trimming: 6 bases; J trimming: 0 bases; junction bases outside the gene matches: 0. The CDR3 is made up of 14 amino acids. Germline CDR1 reads MDHEN; CDR2 reads SYDVKM. The CDR3 reads CASRDRGSNQPQHF. The CDR3 DNA is TGTGCCAGCAGGGACAGGGGTAGCAATCAGCCCCAGCATTTT.

The J gene is TRBJ2-2, the V gene TRBV5-5; 9 bases are shared with TRBD2. With 0 bases clipped from V and 2 bases from J, the junction kept 2 bases outside the gene matches. Per germline, CDR1 SGHKS and CDR2 YYEKEE (reference sequence). The CDR3 consists of 16 residues. The CDR3 loop is CASSLGTSVNTGELFF. In DNA form, the CDR3 reads TGTGCCAGCAGCTTGGGGACTAGCGTTAACACCGGGGAGCTGTTTTTT.

This clone is a singleton in its sample. V gene TRBV4-3 combines with J gene TRBJ2-1; 8 nucleotides align to TRBD2. CDR1 is LGHNA, CDR2 YSLEER, per germline. The junction had 9 bases not matched to a gene; V was cut back by 0 bases and J by 8 bases. This CDR3 has 16 amino acids. The CDR3 loop reads CASSQDENGRGDEQFF. CDR3 nucleotide sequence: TGCGCCAGCAGCCAAGATGAGAACGGGAGGGGGGATGAGCAGTTCTTC.

The chain couples TRBV13 to TRBJ2-3; maybe TRBD2 (6 bases). In germline, CDR1 is PRHDT, CDR2 FYEKMQ (reference sequence). This CDR3 is 16 amino acids long. Deletions cut 1 base from V and 0 bases from J, with 11 bases between. CDR3 region: CASSLASSGSTDTQYF. For the CDR3, the DNA is TGTGCCAGCAGCTTAGCTAGTAGCGGCAGCACAGATACGCAGTATTTT. Drawing the rest from reference TRBV13 and TRBJ2-3, the complete variable domain is AAGVIQSPRHLIKEKRETATLKCYPIPRHDTVYWYQQGPGQDPQFLISFYEKMQSDKGSIPDRFSAQQFSDYHSELNMSSLELGDSALYFCASSLASSGSTDTQYFGPGTRLTVL.

The chain carries TRBV25-1 and TRBJ2-1, with D possibly TRBD2 on 5 matching bases. The germline V gene has CDR1 MGHDK and CDR2 SYGVNS. The V gene lost 3 bases and the J gene lost 2 bases, with 8 bases spanning the gap. The CDR3 runs to 14 residues. The CDR3 region is CASSELGAYNEQFF. The CDR3 nucleotides read TGTGCCAGCAGTGAGCTGGGAGCCTACAATGAGCAGTTCTTC.

The V and J genes are TRBV29-1 and TRBJ2-5; D is possibly TRBD2 (5 bases). Germline values: CDR1 SQVTM, CDR2 ANQGSEA. The CDR3 runs to 13 residues. Deletions cut 2 bases from V and 7 bases from J, with 14 bases between. CDR3 sequence reads: CSVERAPAGTQYF. CDR3 bases: TGCAGCGTTGAACGCGCACCGGCGGGGACCCAGTACTTC. The full variable domain, rest sourced from reference TRBV29-1 and TRBJ2-5, is SAVISQKPSRDICQRGTSLTIQCQVDSQVTMMFWYRQQPGQSLTLIATANQGSEATYESGFVIDKFPISRPNLTFSTLTVSNMSPEDSSIYLCSVERAPAGTQYFGPGTRLLVL.

The rearrangement links TRBV5-5 to TRBJ2-1; 13 nucleotides align to TRBD2. V lost 4 bases, J lost 7 bases, and 14 bases stayed unmatched. There are 18 residues in the CDR3. CDR1 is SGHKS and CDR2 is YYEKEE in the germline V gene (reference sequence). The CDR3 nucleotides are TGTGCCAGCAGCACGCGGAGATCGGGACTAGCGGGATGGAATGAGCAGTTCTTC. As protein: CASSTRRSGLAGWNEQFF.